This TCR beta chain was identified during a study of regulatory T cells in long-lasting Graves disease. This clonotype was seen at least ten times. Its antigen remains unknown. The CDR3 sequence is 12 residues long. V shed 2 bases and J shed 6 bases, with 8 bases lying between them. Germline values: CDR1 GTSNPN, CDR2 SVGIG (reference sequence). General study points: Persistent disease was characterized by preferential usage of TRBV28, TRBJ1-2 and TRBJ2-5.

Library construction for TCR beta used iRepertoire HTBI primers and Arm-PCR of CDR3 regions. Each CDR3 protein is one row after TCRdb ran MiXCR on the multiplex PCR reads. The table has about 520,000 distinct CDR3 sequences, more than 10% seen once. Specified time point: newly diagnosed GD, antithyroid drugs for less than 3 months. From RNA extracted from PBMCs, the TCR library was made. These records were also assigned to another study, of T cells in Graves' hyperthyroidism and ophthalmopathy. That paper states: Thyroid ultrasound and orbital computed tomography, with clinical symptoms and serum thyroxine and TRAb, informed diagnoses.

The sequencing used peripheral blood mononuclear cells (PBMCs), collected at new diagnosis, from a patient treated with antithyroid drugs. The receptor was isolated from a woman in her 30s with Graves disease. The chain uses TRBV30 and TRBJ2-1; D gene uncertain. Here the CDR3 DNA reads TGTGCCTGGAGTTCCGATAGCAATGAGCAGTTCTTC. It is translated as CAWSSDSNEQFF. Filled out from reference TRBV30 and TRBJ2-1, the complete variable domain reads SQTIHQWPATLVQPVGSPLSLECTVEGTSNPNLYWYRQAAGRGLQLLFYSVGIGQISSEVPQNLSASRPQDRQFILSSKKLLLSDSGFYLCAWSSDSNEQFFGPGTRLTVL.